These T cell receptor beta chains were read from a single sample in a study of blood T cell repertoires in COVID-19. Profiled with immunoSEQ multiplex PCR; TCRdb holds only in-frame clones, not every one. The data show 100,000 or so clones, roughly 84% seen once. The specimen was peripheral blood. The source of these receptors is an older man with active or convalescent COVID-19. Both conserved end residues are part of each CDR3. The order of the fields is J gene, clone size, V gene, D gene, CDR3 DNA, CDR3 protein. A D gene is named only where the DNA matches it firmly. Expanded clones get a size class; other rows say once, few or many, or leave the size out.

>TRBJ2-2|once|TRBV5-1|.
TGCGCCAGCAGCTTGGCTTCCCAGGTCACCGGGGAGCTGTTTTTT
CASSLASQVTGELFF
>TRBJ2-7|.|TRBV5-1|TRBD1
TGCGCCAGCAGCTTGGCAACAGGGGGCTTTTACGAGCAGTACTTC
CASSLATGGFYEQYF
>TRBJ2-7|.|TRBV6-1|.
TGTGCCAGCAGTGAAGAGTGGAGGGGTTACGAGCAGTACTTC
CASSEEWRGYEQYF
>TRBJ1-3|few|TRBV28|TRBD1
TGTGCCAGCGGTCAGACAGGGGGATCTGGAAACACCATATATTTT
CASGQTGGSGNTIYF
>TRBJ2-7|.|TRBV30|TRBD2
TGTGCCTGGAACAGCGGGGGCTACGAGCAGTACTTC
CAWNSGGYEQYF
>TRBJ1-5|.|TRBV18|.
TGTGCCAGCTCACCAGGGTATCGGGATCAGCCCCAGCATTTT
CASSPGYRDQPQHF
>TRBJ1-1|.|TRBV29-1|TRBD1
TGCAGCGTTGAGAGGGACAGGGAGTTAGAAGCTTTCTTT
CSVERDRELEAFF
>TRBJ2-4|.|TRBV5-6|TRBD1
TGTGCCAGCAGCGGGACAGGGGGTGTAGCCAAAAACATTCAGTACTTC
CASSGTGGVAKNIQYF
>TRBJ2-1|.|TRBV28|TRBD2
TGTGCCAGCAGTTCATCTCGACTAGCAGGAGAGCAGTTCTTC
CASSSSRLAGEQFF
>TRBJ1-2|.|TRBV2|.
TGTGCCAGCAGTGAAACGGGCTCCCCAGCGGAGGGCTACACCTTC
CASSETGSPAEGYTF
>TRBJ1-1|.|TRBV5-4|TRBD1
TGTGCCAGCAGGTTGGGACAGGAGAACACTGAAGCTTTCTTT
CASRLGQENTEAFF
>TRBJ1-1|.|TRBV4-1|.
TGCGCCAGCAGCCACGGTCGGGGGAACACTGAAGCTTTCTTT
CASSHGRGNTEAFF
>TRBJ1-1|.|TRBV9|.
TGTGCCAGCAGCGTAGTACCCCAGGGAGGGCGGACTGAAGCTTTCTTT
CASSVVPQGGRTEAFF
>TRBJ2-3|.|TRBV5-4|TRBD2
TGTGCCAGCAGCCGGACTAGCGGGATGGGGGATACGCAGTATTTT
CASSRTSGMGDTQYF
>TRBJ2-7|.|TRBV7-8|.
TGTGCCAGCAGCTTAGAGCGGGCTGCTGGCTTCGGCGAGCAGTACTTC
CASSLERAAGFGEQYF
>TRBJ1-3|.|TRBV30|.
TGTGCCTGGAGTGTACCAGGGTCTGGAAACACCATATATTTT
CAWSVPGSGNTIYF
>TRBJ2-2|.|TRBV3-1/TRBV3-2|TRBD1
TGTGCCAGCAATAACAGGGGCCACACCGGGGAGCTGTTTTTT
CASNNRGHTGELFF
>TRBJ1-4|.|TRBV28|.
TGTGCCAGCATGGGCCCAACTAATGAAAAACTGTTTTTT
CASMGPTNEKLFF
>TRBJ1-4|.|TRBV2|.
TGTGCCAGCAGGCGTGAAAAACTGTTTTTT
CASRREKLFF
>TRBJ1-1|.|TRBV6-5|.
TGTGCCAGTGTAACTTCGGGAATCGACACTGAAGCTTTCTTT
CASVTSGIDTEAFF
>TRBJ2-3|.|TRBV6-5|.
TGTGCCAGCACCCCAGGGGATCTAGGGTCAGATACGCAGTATTTT
CASTPGDLGSDTQYF
>TRBJ2-1|.|TRBV5-4|.
TGTGCCAGCAGCTTTCGGACGGACACCAATGAGCAGTTCTTC
CASSFRTDTNEQFF
>TRBJ2-7|.|TRBV7-4|.
TGTGCCAGCAGCTTAGCTTGGACAGTTTTTTACGAGCAGTACTTC
CASSLAWTVFYEQYF
>TRBJ1-1|.|TRBV19|TRBD1
TGTGCCAGTAGTATTGGGACAGGGGAGAAAGCTTTCTTT
CASSIGTGEKAFF
>TRBJ2-3|.|TRBV5-4|TRBD2
TGTGCCAGCAGCTCCAGGACTAGCGGGGGGGCCGGCACAGATACGCAGTATTTT
CASSSRTSGGAGTDTQYF
>TRBJ2-5|.|TRBV18|TRBD2
TGTGCCAGCTCACCACAGCCGGCTAGCGGGGGGACTTTCCAAGAGACCCAGTACTTC
CASSPQPASGGTFQETQYF
>TRBJ2-7|.|TRBV18|.
TGTGCCAGCTCACCTTTTGGCGCCACTACCTACGAGCAGTACTTC
CASSPFGATTYEQYF
>TRBJ2-7|.|TRBV4-1|TRBD1
TGCGCCAGCAGCCAAAGTCGCCCAGGGGGTCAGGGCTCCTACGAGCAGTACTTC
CASSQSRPGGQGSYEQYF
>TRBJ1-4|.|TRBV19|.
TGTGCCAGTAGTATCGGGCGCAGGGTGGTTGAAAAACTGTTTTTT
CASSIGRRVVEKLFF
>TRBJ2-5|.|TRBV5-1|.
TGCGCCAGCAGTGCAGGCCCTTCCTACCAAGAGACCCAGTACTTC
CASSAGPSYQETQYF
>TRBJ2-1|.|TRBV7-8|.
TGTGCCAGCAGCCCCAGCCGGGTGAGCTCCTACAATGAGCAGTTCTTC
CASSPSRVSSYNEQFF
>TRBJ2-3|once|TRBV7-3|TRBD2
TGTGCCAGCAGCCTGGGACTAGCGGGGGCTGATACGCAGTATTTT
CASSLGLAGADTQYF
>TRBJ2-2|.|TRBV6-6|TRBD1
TGTGCCAGCAGCACCGGACAGGGCGGAGGCACCGGGGAGCTGTTTTTT
CASSTGQGGGTGELFF
>TRBJ2-1|.|TRBV9|TRBD2
TGTGCCAGCAGCCCGGGACTAGCGGGGGGGTTCAATGAGCAGTTCTTC
CASSPGLAGGFNEQFF